These T cell receptor beta chains were read from a single sample in a study of T-cell reconstitution after alpha-beta-depleted transplantation in children. MiXCR was run by TCRdb on the PCR reads, yielding one entry per CDR3 protein. The sample shows 600,000 to 700,000 distinct CDR3 sequences, about 15% of them seen only once. The sample here was PBMCs from the stem cell graft donor, taken from the stem cell graft. These receptors all stem from a human donor who donated a stem cell graft to a child with acute myeloid leukemia. Each CDR3 is given with its conserved first and last residue. A D gene is named only where the DNA matches it firmly. Not all rows give a size; the values are once, few, many and, for expanded clones, a class.

D gene	V gene	clone size	J gene	CDR3 DNA	CDR3 protein
TRBD1	TRBV6-1	few	TRBJ2-7	TGTGCCAGCACCACAGGGACAGGGAAGTACGAGCAGTACTTC	CASTTGTGKYEQYF
-	TRBV7-2	many	TRBJ2-1	TGTGCCAGCAGCATAGTCGGCCTATCCACCTACAATGAGCAGTTCTTC	CASSIVGLSTYNEQFF
-	TRBV12-3/TRBV12-4	-	TRBJ1-2	TGTGCCAGCAGTTTAGCGAACAGGAATTCGGATGGCTACACCTTC	CASSLANRNSDGYTF
-	TRBV5-1	-	TRBJ2-1	TGCGCCAGCAGCTTGGAAGAAGGACCAGGGAGAAATGAGCAGTTCTTC	CASSLEEGPGRNEQFF
-	TRBV20-1	few	TRBJ2-3	TGCAGTAATTACCAATCAAGCACAGATACGCAGTATTTT	CSNYQSSTDTQYF
-	TRBV20-1	many	TRBJ2-5	TGCAGTGCTAGAGATCCAGGGAGGGAGACCCAGTACTTC	CSARDPGRETQYF
-	TRBV12-3/TRBV12-4	few	TRBJ1-1	TGTGCCAGCAGTTGGGGCTGGGAGAACACTGAAGCTTTCTTT	CASSWGWENTEAFF
-	TRBV20-1	many	TRBJ1-6	TGCAGTGCTAGCACCGTAGGGAGTTCACCCCTCCACTTT	CSASTVGSSPLHF
-	TRBV24-1	-	TRBJ2-5	TGTGCCACCTCTCCCGGGGGCACTGACTATGCTCACCAAGAGACCCAGTACTTC	CATSPGGTDYAHQETQYF
-	TRBV2	-	TRBJ1-1	TGTGCCAGCAGTGAGAACGTAAGGGCCCGGGACACTGAAGCTTTCTTT	CASSENVRARDTEAFF
-	TRBV7-2	-	TRBJ1-5	TGTGCCAGCAGCTTCAGGGGACGGAGCAATCAGCCCCAGCATTTT	CASSFRGRSNQPQHF
-	TRBV5-1	-	TRBJ2-5	TGCGCCAGCAGCCTGACAGTTGGGGCAGAGACCCAGTACTTC	CASSLTVGAETQYF
TRBD1	TRBV7-2	few	TRBJ1-6	TGTGCCAGCAGCTTACAGGGACAGACGACTTCACCCCTCCACTTT	CASSLQGQTTSPLHF
-	TRBV3-1	-	TRBJ2-1	TGTGCCAGCAGCCCCCCCGGACTAAGCTCCAATGAGCAGTTCTTC	CASSPPGLSSNEQFF
-	TRBV5-1	many	TRBJ1-1	TGTGCCAGCAGTTTAGAGGGGCCGAACACTGAAGCTTTCTTT	CASSLEGPNTEAFF
-	TRBV20-1	-	TRBJ2-2	TGCGGCGGGTGTAACGGGGAGCTGTTTTTT	CGGCNGELFF
TRBD2	TRBV20-1	few	TRBJ2-2	TGCAGTGTCCCGGGACTAGGAAACACCGGGGAGCTGTTTTTT	CSVPGLGNTGELFF
-	TRBV12-3/TRBV12-4	many	TRBJ1-1	TGTGCCAGCAGTTTTGGGGGCTTGGTGAACACTGAAGCTTTCTTT	CASSFGGLVNTEAFF
-	TRBV5-1	few	TRBJ2-2	TGCGCCAGCAAAATCCCGGCGAACACCGGGGAGCTGTTTTTT	CASKIPANTGELFF
TRBD2	TRBV29-1	few	TRBJ2-5	TGCAGCGTTGGAGGACTAGCGGGACAAGAGACCCAGTACTTC	CSVGGLAGQETQYF
TRBD2	TRBV20-1	many	TRBJ2-1	TGCAGTGCTAGAGGATTGGCTAGCGGGGGTTTAGTTGATGAGCAGTTCTTC	CSARGLASGGLVDEQFF
TRBD2	TRBV18	few	TRBJ2-1	TGTGCCAGCTCAAGACAGCGGGGGCACAATGAGCAGTTCTTC	CASSRQRGHNEQFF
-	TRBV5-1	many	TRBJ2-3	TGCGCCAGCAGCCTGGCCTCCGACGATACGCAGTATTTT	CASSLASDDTQYF
-	TRBV6-5	few	TRBJ1-2	TGTGCCAGCAGTTACGCCCAGGGACTGGGCTATGGCTACACCTTC	CASSYAQGLGYGYTF
TRBD2	TRBV11-1	-	TRBJ2-3	TGTGCCAGCAGCTTAGCGGACGGGGGGGCTGAGAGTACAGATACGCAGTATTTT	CASSLADGGAESTDTQYF
TRBD1	TRBV11-1	few	TRBJ2-6	TGTGCCAGCAGCTCAACCGGGACAGGAAATTCTGGGGCCAACGTCCTGACTTTC	CASSSTGTGNSGANVLTF
TRBD2	TRBV24-1	-	TRBJ2-3	TGTGCCACCAGTGATTTTGGCGGACCGGGACTAGCGGTTAGCACAGATACGCAGTATTTT	CATSDFGGPGLAVSTDTQYF
TRBD2	TRBV7-9	-	TRBJ2-5	TGTGCCAGCAGCTTTTCTGGACTAGCTACCAAAGAGACCCAGTACTTC	CASSFSGLATKETQYF
TRBD1	TRBV20-1	many	TRBJ2-7	TGCAGTGCTAGAGACGACAGGGGGCTCAACGAGCAGTACTTC	CSARDDRGLNEQYF
TRBD2	TRBV29-1	many	TRBJ2-3	TGCAGCGCCCTAGCGGGGGGCACAGATACGCAGTATTTT	CSALAGGTDTQYF
-	TRBV20-1	many	TRBJ2-5	TGCAGTGCTAGGGCCGCGGCGGAGACCCAGTACTTC	CSARAAAETQYF
TRBD2	TRBV7-2	many	TRBJ2-1	TGTGCCAGCAGCTTAGTGCCAGCGGGGGGGTACAATGAGCAGTTCTTC	CASSLVPAGGYNEQFF
-	TRBV4-3	-	TRBJ2-7	TGCGCCAGCAGCCAAGGCCTAATCGGAGACGAGCAGTACTTC	CASSQGLIGDEQYF
-	TRBV7-9	many	TRBJ2-1	TGTGCCAGCAGCTTCATGGACAGCTCCTACAATGAGCAGTTCTTC	CASSFMDSSYNEQFF
TRBD1	TRBV7-9	-	TRBJ1-1	TGTGCCAGCAGCTCCAGGGGGCGCGGCACTGAAGCTTTCTTT	CASSSRGRGTEAFF
TRBD2	TRBV7-2	many	TRBJ2-3	TGTGCCAGCAGCCTAGACCTAGCGGGGGGCCGAACGCAGTATTTT	CASSLDLAGGRTQYF
-	TRBV20-1	many	TRBJ1-6	TGCAGTGCTAGAGGGGTGGCTTCCTATAATTCACCCCTCCACTTT	CSARGVASYNSPLHF
-	TRBV4-3	-	TRBJ2-1	TGCGCCAGCAGCCAAGAAAGGCAGGGCTACAATGAGCAGTTCTTC	CASSQERQGYNEQFF
TRBD1	TRBV7-6	-	TRBJ2-5	TGTGCCAGCAGCTTGACAGGGGCGGAGGAGACCCAGTACTTC	CASSLTGAEETQYF
TRBD1	TRBV7-3	-	TRBJ2-5	TGTGCCAGCAGCCGCGGGACAGGGCAAGAGACCCAGTACTTC	CASSRGTGQETQYF
TRBD1	TRBV7-9	few	TRBJ1-4	TGTGCCAGCAGCCTCGTGCGGACAGGGGAGGAAAAACTGTTTTTT	CASSLVRTGEEKLFF
-	TRBV5-1	-	TRBJ2-6	TGCGCCAGCAGCTTGACGGATTTCCGCGACGGGGCCAACGTCCTGACTTTC	CASSLTDFRDGANVLTF
TRBD1	TRBV29-1	many	TRBJ1-5	TGCAGCGTCAAGGGGACAGGACTATGGAGGAGCAATCAGCCCCAGCATTTT	CSVKGTGLWRSNQPQHF
TRBD1	TRBV7-6	few	TRBJ1-6	TGTGCCAGCAGCCCGACAGGGGCAAATTCACCCCTCCACTTT	CASSPTGANSPLHF
-	TRBV20-1	many	TRBJ1-2	TGCACCGCGTATGGGGGAGGGTATGGCTACACCTTC	CTAYGGGYGYTF